Each of the 10 T cell receptor beta chains below was sequenced from the same sample in a study of blood T cell repertoires in COVID-19. Method: immunoSEQ multiplex PCR; TCRdb's copy keeps in-frame clones and lacks some. The data contain 210,000 or so clones, 65% to 90% of them singletons. Sequenced: PBMCs or T cells enriched from blood (not recorded which). These receptor sequences come from a woman between 50 and 59 years old with acute COVID-19.

The chain couples TRBV29-1 to TRBJ2-3; the match to TRBD2 covers 13 bases. CDR1 is SQVTM, CDR2 ANQGSEA, per germline. The CDR3 contains 15 residues. V trimming: 7 bases; J trimming: 4 bases; junction bases outside the gene matches: 8. The CDR3 DNA is TGCAGCGCCTATACTAGCGGGAGGGCCGCAGATACGCAGTATTTT. It encodes CSAYTSGRAADTQYF.

The chain links TRBV6-6 to TRBJ2-2; 7 bases match TRBD2. CDR1 MNHNY and CDR2 SVGAGI come from the germline V gene (reference sequence). The CDR3 is made up of 16 amino acids. V dropped 2 bases and J dropped 1; count of bases not matched to a gene: 4. CDR3 sequence reads: CASSYPSGGNTGELFF. The CDR3, as DNA: TGTGCCAGCAGTTACCCATCGGGGGGGAACACCGGGGAGCTGTTTTTT.

The chain is built from TRBV28 and TRBJ1-2, with 8 nucleotides matching TRBD1. Germline-derived CDR1 and CDR2 are MDHEN and SYDVKM. The CDR3 consists of 16 residues. The V gene end was trimmed by 4 bases and the J gene end by 4 bases; junction bases not matched to a gene: 11. CDR3 nucleotide sequence: TGTGCCAGCAGTTCACCCGGGACAGGAGCTTCCTATGGCTACACCTTC. It yields the protein CASSSPGTGASYGYTF.

This chain links TRBV14 with TRBJ2-5, with TRBD2 matching over 14 bases. Germline-derived CDR1 and CDR2 are SGHDN and FVKESK. The CDR3 has 18 residues. Losses at the gene ends were 1 base for V and 5 bases for J; bases not matched to a gene: 9. The CDR3 bases are TGTGCCAGCAGCCAAGGAAAGACTAGCGGGGGGGCCCGGGAGACCCAGTACTTC. Translated: CASSQGKTSGGARETQYF.

The J gene is TRBJ1-6, the V gene TRBV10-3, with unresolved D. The CDR3 length is 15 residues. Trimming took off 4 bases at V and 0 bases at J, with 7 bases between the two ends. The germline gives CDR1 ENHRY, CDR2 SYGVKD. CDR3 bases: TGTGCCATCAGTGGAGGATTCTCCTATAATTCACCCCTCCACTTT. Translating it yields CAISGGFSYNSPLHF.

The gene calls are TRBV9 and TRBJ1-5, with D tentatively TRBD1 (6 bases). Per germline, CDR1 SGDLS and CDR2 YYNGEE. CDR3 length: 14 residues. The V gene lost 1 base and the J gene lost 9 bases, with 14 bases spanning the gap. CDR3 sequence: CASSVMDSLGPQHF. The CDR3 bases are TGTGCCAGCAGCGTAATGGACAGCCTAGGGCCCCAGCATTTT. Looking up the rest from reference TRBV9 and TRBJ1-5 gives the full variable domain: DSGVTQTPKHLITATGQRVTLRCSPRSGDLSVYWYQQSLDQGLQFLIQYYNGEERAKGNILERFSAQQFPDLHSELNLSSLELGDSALYFCASSVMDSLGPQHFGDGTRLSIL.

V is TRBV7-2 and J is TRBJ2-3; TRBD1 might be the D (5 bases). The germline CDR1 and CDR2 sequences are SGHTA and FQGNSA. The CDR3 is made up of 16 amino acids. Deletions cut 1 base from V and 0 bases from J, with 11 bases between. CDR3 protein: CASSLGSGPSTDTQYF. The CDR3 coding sequence is TGTGCCAGCAGCTTAGGGTCAGGGCCCAGCACAGATACGCAGTATTTT.

The rearrangement links TRBV2 to TRBJ2-3, with 13 bases fitting TRBD2. CDR3 length equals 18 residues. Germline CDR1 is SNHLY and CDR2 is FYNNEI. Germline trimming cut 6 bases from V and 0 bases from J; bases unmatched to any gene: 9. As DNA, the CDR3 is TGTGCCAGCAGGGAACTAGCGGGAGGGGGCCCAAGCACAGATACGCAGTATTTT. This gives the protein CASRELAGGGPSTDTQYF.

The chain is built from TRBV4-2 and TRBJ2-7, with TRBD2 matching over 9 bases. This CDR3 has 14 amino acids. V was pared by 1 base and J by 3 bases, with 1 base of the junction left unmatched. Germline V gene data show CDR1 as LGHNA and CDR2 as YNFKEQ. The CDR3: CASSQVSGSYEQYF. The CDR3 coding sequence is TGTGCCAGCAGCCAAGTTAGCGGGAGCTACGAGCAGTACTTC.

This chain connects TRBV5-8 to TRBJ1-1; the match to TRBD1 covers 7 bases. V shed 5 bases, J shed 1 base, and the junction held 11 bases outside the gene matches. The CDR3 length is 16 residues. Germline-derived CDR1 and CDR2 are SGHTS and YDEGEE. This CDR3 reads CASRDWDSAKNTEAFF. As DNA, the CDR3 is TGTGCCAGCAGGGACTGGGACAGCGCTAAGAACACTGAAGCTTTCTTT. The full variable domain, in which reference TRBV5-8 and TRBJ1-1 provide the parts outside the CDR3, is EAGVTQSPTHLIKTRGQQATLRCSPISGHTSVYWYQQALGLGLQFLLWYDEGEERNRGNFPPRFSGRQFPNYSSELNVNALELEDSALYLCASRDWDSAKNTEAFFGQGTRLTVV.